Listed below are T cell receptor beta chains from one sample, sequenced in a study of T-cell memory formation after mild COVID-19. TCRdb called the 5' RACE reads again in MiXCR, with one record for every CDR3 protein. The data contain roughly 130,000 distinct CDR3 sequences, about 15% of them singletons. The sequenced sample was PBMCs or a T cell subset sorted from them (not recorded which). The receptors come from an adult woman who had mild COVID-19 (a few samples of this study predate the infection). Cell type and time point are not known. The CDR3 runs from the conserved cysteine through the conserved F or W. The order of the fields is CDR3 DNA, CDR3 protein, clone size, D gene, J gene, V gene. D genes are given only for firm matches. Expanded clones get a size class; other rows say once, few or many, or leave the size out.

cdr3_nt: TGTGCCAGCAGTAGACGACTAGCGGGGGGATTGGGGGGAGAGACCCAGTACTTC
cdr3_aa: CASSRRLAGGLGGETQYF
clone_size: few
d_call: TRBD2
j_call: TRBJ2-5
v_call: TRBV12-3/TRBV12-4

cdr3_nt: TGTGCCAGCAGTTACAATCTCCGGCAGGGGCTTATCTATGGCTACACCTTC
cdr3_aa: CASSYNLRQGLIYGYTF
clone_size: -
d_call: -
j_call: TRBJ1-2
v_call: TRBV6-6

cdr3_nt: TGTGCCAGCAGCTTTGGGACAGGGGGCCTCGTAGGCACAGATACGCAGTATTTT
cdr3_aa: CASSFGTGGLVGTDTQYF
clone_size: -
d_call: TRBD1
j_call: TRBJ2-3
v_call: TRBV7-9

cdr3_nt: TGTGCCAGCAGCCAATCCCCGGGACTAGCGAGACACAATGAGCAGTTCTTC
cdr3_aa: CASSQSPGLARHNEQFF
clone_size: few
d_call: TRBD2
j_call: TRBJ2-1
v_call: TRBV3-1

cdr3_nt: TGCGCCAGCAGCTACGGACAAGGCACAGATACGCAGTATTTT
cdr3_aa: CASSYGQGTDTQYF
clone_size: few
d_call: -
j_call: TRBJ2-3
v_call: TRBV5-1

cdr3_nt: TGTGCCAGCAGCCTCGGACTAGCGGGAGACAATCTCTACGAGCAGTACTTC
cdr3_aa: CASSLGLAGDNLYEQYF
clone_size: few
d_call: TRBD2
j_call: TRBJ2-7
v_call: TRBV6-2/TRBV6-3

cdr3_nt: TGTGCCAGCAGCCCCCTCGCGAACATTCAGTACTTC
cdr3_aa: CASSPLANIQYF
clone_size: many
d_call: -
j_call: TRBJ2-4
v_call: TRBV12-3/TRBV12-4

cdr3_nt: TGCGCCAGCAGCTTCGACGGGAGTGCCTACAATGAGCAGTTCTTC
cdr3_aa: CASSFDGSAYNEQFF
clone_size: -
d_call: -
j_call: TRBJ2-1
v_call: TRBV5-1

cdr3_nt: TGTGCCAGCGGGCGGGAGGTGGCAGATACGCAGTATTTT
cdr3_aa: CASGREVADTQYF
clone_size: -
d_call: TRBD2
j_call: TRBJ2-3
v_call: TRBV28

cdr3_nt: TGTGCCAGCAGCAGGGGATCTAGCAATCAGCCCCAGCATTTT
cdr3_aa: CASSRGSSNQPQHF
clone_size: few
d_call: -
j_call: TRBJ1-5
v_call: TRBV12-3/TRBV12-4

cdr3_nt: TGCGCCAGCAGCTTTGATATGAGGGAAAAGCTGTTTTTT
cdr3_aa: CASSFDMREKLFF
clone_size: few
d_call: -
j_call: TRBJ2-2
v_call: TRBV5-1

cdr3_nt: TGTGCCAGCAGTTTAGGATCAGATTACGAGCAGTACTTC
cdr3_aa: CASSLGSDYEQYF
clone_size: few
d_call: -
j_call: TRBJ2-7
v_call: TRBV12-3/TRBV12-4

cdr3_nt: TGCGCCAGCAGCCAAGACGGGAGGGGTCCCGCAGATACGCAGTATTTT
cdr3_aa: CASSQDGRGPADTQYF
clone_size: -
d_call: TRBD2
j_call: TRBJ2-3
v_call: TRBV4-3

cdr3_nt: TGTGCCAGCAGTGAAGGGTCTAGCGGGGGGGGAGAGACCCAGTACTTC
cdr3_aa: CASSEGSSGGGETQYF
clone_size: few
d_call: TRBD2
j_call: TRBJ2-5
v_call: TRBV2

cdr3_nt: TGTGCCAGCAGCGCTACGGGACAGGGAAGGGGCGAGCAGTACTTC
cdr3_aa: CASSATGQGRGEQYF
clone_size: -
d_call: TRBD1
j_call: TRBJ2-7
v_call: TRBV9

cdr3_nt: TGTGCCAGCAGTGAGCAGGGGGCGTCAGAGACCCAGTACTTC
cdr3_aa: CASSEQGASETQYF
clone_size: -
d_call: TRBD1
j_call: TRBJ2-5
v_call: TRBV2

cdr3_nt: TGCGCCAGCAGCCTCCGGCTACGGACCGGGGAGCTGTTTTTT
cdr3_aa: CASSLRLRTGELFF
clone_size: -
d_call: -
j_call: TRBJ2-2
v_call: TRBV4-1

cdr3_nt: TGTGCCAGCAGTTTCACTGGAAACACCATATATTTT
cdr3_aa: CASSFTGNTIYF
clone_size: few
d_call: -
j_call: TRBJ1-3
v_call: TRBV12-3/TRBV12-4

cdr3_nt: TGCAGTGCTAGAGCCAAGGACAGAGCGAACACCGGGGAGCTGTTTTTT
cdr3_aa: CSARAKDRANTGELFF
clone_size: -
d_call: -
j_call: TRBJ2-2
v_call: TRBV20-1

cdr3_nt: TGCGCCAGCAGCTTCGATTTCAGGGTGGACCCCGGGGAGCTGTTTTTT
cdr3_aa: CASSFDFRVDPGELFF
clone_size: few
d_call: -
j_call: TRBJ2-2
v_call: TRBV5-1

cdr3_nt: TGTGCCAGCAGCGTAGGGGTAGCGGGAGGCCAAGAGACCCAGTACTTC
cdr3_aa: CASSVGVAGGQETQYF
clone_size: -
d_call: TRBD2
j_call: TRBJ2-5
v_call: TRBV9

cdr3_nt: TGTGCCAGCAGCTTTGGCAGGGAGGTATTGAACACCGGGGAGCTGTTTTTT
cdr3_aa: CASSFGREVLNTGELFF
clone_size: -
d_call: -
j_call: TRBJ2-2
v_call: TRBV7-9

cdr3_nt: TGCGCCAGCAGCTTGGGGATGGGACAGCAAATCGCCGGGGAGCTGTTTTTT
cdr3_aa: CASSLGMGQQIAGELFF
clone_size: many
d_call: TRBD1
j_call: TRBJ2-2
v_call: TRBV5-1

cdr3_nt: TGTGCCAGCAGCGCCAGCACCTTACAGGACGGGGAGCTGTTTTTT
cdr3_aa: CASSASTLQDGELFF
clone_size: few
d_call: -
j_call: TRBJ2-2
v_call: TRBV7-9

cdr3_nt: TGTGCCAGCAGTTACGCAGACTCCTACGAGCAGTACTTC
cdr3_aa: CASSYADSYEQYF
clone_size: -
d_call: -
j_call: TRBJ2-7
v_call: TRBV6-2/TRBV6-3

cdr3_nt: TGTGCCAGCAGTTTAGCGGACAGGGACACAGATACGCAGTATTTT
cdr3_aa: CASSLADRDTDTQYF
clone_size: -
d_call: TRBD1
j_call: TRBJ2-3
v_call: TRBV12-3/TRBV12-4

cdr3_nt: TGTGCCAGCAGTACGGCTAGCAATCAGCCCCAGCATTTT
cdr3_aa: CASSTASNQPQHF
clone_size: few
d_call: -
j_call: TRBJ1-5
v_call: TRBV12-3/TRBV12-4

cdr3_nt: TGCGCCAGCAGCCAAGATTTCAGGGACAGGGGTGATGAGCAGTTCTTC
cdr3_aa: CASSQDFRDRGDEQFF
clone_size: few
d_call: TRBD1
j_call: TRBJ2-1
v_call: TRBV4-1

cdr3_nt: TGCGCCAGCCAACAGGGGGCTCAAGAGACCCAGTACTTC
cdr3_aa: CASQQGAQETQYF
clone_size: -
d_call: TRBD1
j_call: TRBJ2-5
v_call: TRBV5-1

cdr3_nt: TGTGCCAGCCGAGCAGAGGGGGGGCGCACAGATACGCAGTATTTT
cdr3_aa: CASRAEGGRTDTQYF
clone_size: few
d_call: -
j_call: TRBJ2-3
v_call: TRBV2

cdr3_nt: TGTGCCAGCAGTCCTGGCAGGAGTGTGGCCGGGGAGCTGTTTTTT
cdr3_aa: CASSPGRSVAGELFF
clone_size: -
d_call: -
j_call: TRBJ2-2
v_call: TRBV27

cdr3_nt: TGTGCCAGCAGTGAATATGTCGACGCGCTCTCCTACGAGCAGTACTTC
cdr3_aa: CASSEYVDALSYEQYF
clone_size: few
d_call: -
j_call: TRBJ2-7
v_call: TRBV2

cdr3_nt: TGCAGTGCTAGTATCCCGGGTCGGGGTGAGCAGTTCTTC
cdr3_aa: CSASIPGRGEQFF
clone_size: few
d_call: -
j_call: TRBJ2-1
v_call: TRBV20-1

cdr3_nt: TGTGCCAGCAGCCAAGAGGGGACTAGCGGGTCTGAGACCCAGTACTTC
cdr3_aa: CASSQEGTSGSETQYF
clone_size: few
d_call: TRBD2
j_call: TRBJ2-5
v_call: TRBV4-2

cdr3_nt: TGTGCCAGCAGTTACGGGAGGGGAGTGGAGAGAGAGACCCAGTACTTC
cdr3_aa: CASSYGRGVERETQYF
clone_size: -
d_call: TRBD2
j_call: TRBJ2-5
v_call: TRBV6-5

cdr3_nt: TGTGCCAGCAGCCGAACAGGGGACCCTGAAGCTTTCTTT
cdr3_aa: CASSRTGDPEAFF
clone_size: -
d_call: TRBD1
j_call: TRBJ1-1
v_call: TRBV5-4

cdr3_nt: TGTGCCAGCAGTTTAGCCGGGACAGGGTTCTTC
cdr3_aa: CASSLAGTGFF
clone_size: few
d_call: TRBD1
j_call: TRBJ2-1
v_call: TRBV12-3/TRBV12-4

cdr3_nt: TGTGCCAGCGGGGGGCAGACGATAGGCTACACCTTC
cdr3_aa: CASGGQTIGYTF
clone_size: -
d_call: -
j_call: TRBJ1-2
v_call: TRBV7-9

cdr3_nt: TGTGCCAGCAGCGACATGTGGGCGGCGGATCAAGAGACCCAGTACTTC
cdr3_aa: CASSDMWAADQETQYF
clone_size: -
d_call: -
j_call: TRBJ2-5
v_call: TRBV7-9

cdr3_nt: TGTGCCAGCAGCTCGACAGGGGGTATATACAATGAGCAGTTCTTC
cdr3_aa: CASSSTGGIYNEQFF
clone_size: few
d_call: TRBD1
j_call: TRBJ2-1
v_call: TRBV7-3

cdr3_nt: TGTGCCAGCAGTTACCTGACAGGGCCGAAGGGCTACACCTTC
cdr3_aa: CASSYLTGPKGYTF
clone_size: -
d_call: TRBD1
j_call: TRBJ1-2
v_call: TRBV6-5

cdr3_nt: TGTGCCACCAGCAGTGGGGGACTAGATGCCACCGGGGAGCTGTTTTTT
cdr3_aa: CATSSGGLDATGELFF
clone_size: many
d_call: TRBD2
j_call: TRBJ2-2
v_call: TRBV15

cdr3_nt: TGCAGTGCGGGGGACGGCTTTACCTACGAGCAGTACTTC
cdr3_aa: CSAGDGFTYEQYF
clone_size: -
d_call: -
j_call: TRBJ2-7
v_call: TRBV20-1

cdr3_nt: TGTGCCAGCAGGAACCACGCAAGAAAGGGGATTTCAACTAATGAAAAACTGTTTTTT
cdr3_aa: CASRNHARKGISTNEKLFF
clone_size: -
d_call: -
j_call: TRBJ1-4
v_call: TRBV12-3/TRBV12-4

cdr3_nt: TGCAGCGCAATCAGGCCACAGAACACTGAAGCTTTCTTT
cdr3_aa: CSAIRPQNTEAFF
clone_size: -
d_call: -
j_call: TRBJ1-1
v_call: TRBV29-1

cdr3_nt: TGCGCCAGCAGCTTGGCCTACATGACAGGGGTTTGGTACTTC
cdr3_aa: CASSLAYMTGVWYF
clone_size: -
d_call: TRBD1
j_call: TRBJ2-4
v_call: TRBV5-1

cdr3_nt: TGTGCCAGCAGATTCACAGGGGGCGCACGTCGGAACACTGAAGCTTTCTTT
cdr3_aa: CASRFTGGARRNTEAFF
clone_size: many
d_call: TRBD1
j_call: TRBJ1-1
v_call: TRBV27

cdr3_nt: TGTGCCAGCAGCGCTAAAGGGGGAAAGGACTACGAGCAGTACTTC
cdr3_aa: CASSAKGGKDYEQYF
clone_size: -
d_call: -
j_call: TRBJ2-7
v_call: TRBV9

cdr3_nt: TGCAGCGTTGAAAGTGTGGAGAACACTGAAGCTTTCTTT
cdr3_aa: CSVESVENTEAFF
clone_size: few
d_call: -
j_call: TRBJ1-1
v_call: TRBV29-1

cdr3_nt: TGCGCCAGCAGCTTGGCCGGCGGGAGGGCTCCCCGAGAGACCCAGTACTTC
cdr3_aa: CASSLAGGRAPRETQYF
clone_size: -
d_call: TRBD2
j_call: TRBJ2-5
v_call: TRBV5-1

cdr3_nt: TGTGCCAGCAGCGGAGTTGGGTACGCCACAGATACGCAGTATTTT
cdr3_aa: CASSGVGYATDTQYF
clone_size: -
d_call: -
j_call: TRBJ2-3
v_call: TRBV6-2/TRBV6-3

cdr3_nt: TGTGCCAGCAGTTTCCAGCGGGGGACAACCTACAATGAGCAGTTCTTC
cdr3_aa: CASSFQRGTTYNEQFF
clone_size: few
d_call: TRBD2
j_call: TRBJ2-1
v_call: TRBV12-3/TRBV12-4